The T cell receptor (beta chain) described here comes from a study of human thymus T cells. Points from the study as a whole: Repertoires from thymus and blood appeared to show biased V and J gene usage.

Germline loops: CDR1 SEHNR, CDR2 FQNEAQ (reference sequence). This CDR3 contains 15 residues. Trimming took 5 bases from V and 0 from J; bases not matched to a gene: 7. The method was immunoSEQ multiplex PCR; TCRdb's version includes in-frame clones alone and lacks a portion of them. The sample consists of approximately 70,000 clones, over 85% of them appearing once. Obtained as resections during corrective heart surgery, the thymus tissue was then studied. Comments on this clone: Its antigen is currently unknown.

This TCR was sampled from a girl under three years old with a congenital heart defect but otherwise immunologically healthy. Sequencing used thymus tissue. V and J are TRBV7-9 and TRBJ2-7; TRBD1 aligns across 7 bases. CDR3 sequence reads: CASSLKGANSYEQYF. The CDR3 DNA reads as TGTGCCAGCAGCCTGAAGGGGGCGAACTCCTACGAGCAGTACTTC.